These 8 T cell receptor beta chains originate from one sample sequenced in a study of T-cell reconstitution after alpha-beta-depleted transplantation in children. TCRbeta library construction was performed incorporating unique molecular identifiers. TCRdb fed the PCR reads into MiXCR, producing one record per CDR3 protein. The table includes about 78,000 distinct CDR3 sequences, 12% to 15% detected once. Sample: PBMCs, mostly from graft donor cells, taken 180 days after TCRalphabeta/CD19-depleted stem cell transplant. Every receptor here comes from a male patient aged 2-15 years who had a stem cell transplant for acute lymphoblastic leukemia, so the T cells may come from the graft donor.

This clonotype was detected a few times. The V gene is TRBV10-3, the J gene TRBJ2-5; 8 bases are a match to TRBD2. V trimming: 10 bases; J trimming: 4 bases; junction bases outside the gene matches: 8. This CDR3 contains 13 residues. Germline CDR1 reads ENHRY; CDR2 reads SYGVKD. As DNA, the CDR3 is TGTGCCAGCCACCCCGGGAGGGGAGAGACCCAGTACTTC. It yields the protein CASHPGRGETQYF.

This chain uses TRBV6-6 with TRBJ2-7; D is unresolved. This CDR3 region has 13 residues. The V gene lost 2 bases and the J gene lost 4 bases, with 9 bases spanning the gap. Germline V gene data show CDR1 as MNHNY and CDR2 as SVGAGI (reference sequence). The CDR3 region is CASSYDDGYEQYF. The CDR3 coding sequence is TGTGCCAGCAGTTACGATGATGGGTACGAGCAGTACTTC.

Note on this clonotype: One base away lies a much larger clone, so this may be a sequencing read error. Given the absence of the conserved phenylalanine or tryptophan at the CDR3 end, a read error is likely. V usage is TRBV6-1 and J usage is TRBJ2-1; TRBD2 agrees at 8 bases. The germline V gene has CDR1 MNHNS and CDR2 SASEGT. This CDR3 is built from 14 residues. V was clipped by 4 bases and J by 3 bases; unmatched bases: 2. CDR3 sequence: CASSGLAGYNEQFI. The CDR3 nucleotides read TGTGCCAGCAGTGGTCTAGCGGGCTACAATGAGCAGTTCATC.

The rearrangement links TRBV2 to TRBJ1-1; D call uncertain. The CDR3 contains 12 residues. Germline-derived CDR1 and CDR2 are SNHLY and FYNNEI. V shed 7 bases and J shed 5 bases, with 11 bases lying between them. The CDR3 loop is CASTWGKTEAFF. DNA of the CDR3: TGTGCCAGCACGTGGGGAAAAACTGAAGCTTTCTTT.

This sequence joins TRBV11-3 and TRBJ2-3; 8 bases align to TRBD1. The CDR3 covers 14 residues. The V gene end was trimmed by 3 bases and the J gene end by 8 bases; junction bases not matched to a gene: 7. Germline loops: CDR1 SGHNT, CDR2 YENEEA. The CDR3 reads CASSLGQVEGTQYF. CDR3 in DNA: TGTGCCAGCAGCTTGGGACAGGTGGAAGGTACGCAGTATTTT.

This clonotype has a handful of counts. The rearrangement joins TRBV7-2 to TRBJ1-1; D is uncertain. There are 11 residues in the CDR3. Germline V lookup: CDR1 SGHTA, CDR2 FQGNSA. V dropped 2 bases and J dropped 7 bases, with 5 bases sitting between them. The CDR3 DNA sequence: TGTGCCAGCAGCTTAAGGATTGAAGCTTTCTTT. Protein product: CASSLRIEAFF.

The chain carries TRBV28 and TRBJ1-3; 7 bases are a match to TRBD1. The CDR3 totals 14 residues. The V segment lost 1 base and the J segment 15 bases; nucleotides outside the gene matches: 12. The V gene's germline CDR1 is MDHEN and CDR2 SYDVKM. The CDR3 loop reads CASSLYPLDRPQYF. The CDR3, as DNA: TGTGCCAGCAGTTTATATCCCTTGGACAGGCCTCAATATTTT.

This clonotype was counted ten times or more. In DNA form, the CDR3 reads TGCAGTGCTAGAGAGCCGGGACTAGCGGAAGCACGAGAGACCCAGTACTTC. The encoded protein is CSAREPGLAEARETQYF. J is TRBJ2-5 and V is TRBV20-1; 11 bases line up with TRBD2. The germline V gene encodes CDR1 DFQATT and CDR2 SNEGSKA (reference sequence). The CDR3 covers 17 residues. With V trimmed by 0 bases and J by 4 bases, 10 bases remained unmatched.